This entry is about one TCR beta chain. The antigen remains unidentified. Sequenced material consisted of expressed TCRB transcripts (all of the isolated RNA was reverse transcribed). Clones were sequenced by immunoSEQ multiplex PCR, and TCRdb holds only the in-frame ones, with some missing. The sample lists some 660,000 clones; more than 12% were seen once. Germline V lookup: CDR1 SEHNR, CDR2 FQNEAQ (reference sequence). This CDR3 has 13 amino acids. Trimming left V 2 bases short and J 5 bases short, with 9 bases between. This sample is drawn from a study of beta chain features in type 1 diabetes. General study results and limits: In every one of the four CD4+ subsets, TCRB CDR3s were moderately but significantly shorter in Type 1 diabetes patients.

Central memory, naive, regulatory and stem cell-like memory CD4+ cells were sorted by CD45RO/CCR7/CD25/CD127/CD95/CD27. Purity above 95% was achieved in all sorted populations. The receptor's source is a man younger than 35 with type 1 diabetes. The sample was naive CD4+ T cells from blood. The V gene is TRBV7-9, the J gene TRBJ2-5, with unresolved D. CDR3 in DNA: TGTGCCAGCAGCTTAATAAACGGGGAGACCCAGTACTTC. It yields the protein CASSLINGETQYF.